This T cell receptor (beta chain) was found in a study of cytomegalovirus exposure and HLA in healthy donors. Points from the study as a whole: Despite most TCR sequences being rare, some public TCRs occurred in many donors.

The germline CDR1 and CDR2 sequences are SGDLS and YYNGEE. The V gene lost 0 bases and the J gene lost 6 bases, with 14 bases spanning the gap. The CDR3 has 15 amino acids. With 60 Vbeta and 13 Jbeta primers, the PCR was carried out. Per the authors' pipeline: Later analysis identified 80 million to 90 million unique TCR beta chains, about 12 million shared. The assay was immunoSEQ multiplex PCR, and TCRdb's table has in-frame clones only and misses some. V and J calls and clone size are given by that table; D and trimming were obtained from the DNA. The sample contains 130,000 or so clones, over 70% of which appear only once. With regard to this clone: The antigen remains undetermined.

The sequenced sample consisted of PBMCs. The sequence was obtained from a woman between 18 and 30 years old in good health and CMV-seronegative. The chain has TRBV9 and TRBJ2-3; D is perhaps TRBD2 (5 bases). The CDR3 region is CASSVGVWGADTQYF. CDR3 sequence (DNA): TGTGCCAGCAGCGTAGGCGTGTGGGGAGCGGATACGCAGTATTTT.